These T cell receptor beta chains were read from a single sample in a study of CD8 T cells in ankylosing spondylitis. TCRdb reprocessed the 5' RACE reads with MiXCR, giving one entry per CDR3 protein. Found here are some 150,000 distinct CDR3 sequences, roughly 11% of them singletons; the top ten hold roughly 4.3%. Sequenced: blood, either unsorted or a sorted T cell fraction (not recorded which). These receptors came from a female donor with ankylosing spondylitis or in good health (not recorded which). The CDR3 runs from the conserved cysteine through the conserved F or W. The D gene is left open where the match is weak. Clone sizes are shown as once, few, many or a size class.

TGCGCCAGCAGCTTGGTGGACAGGGAAGTCTATGGCTACACCTTC CASSLVDREVYGYTF many TRBV5-1 TRBD1 TRBJ1-2
TGTGCCAGCAGACCCCTCGCGGGCCGAGATCACAATGAGCAGTTCTTC CASRPLAGRDHNEQFF many TRBV11-2 - TRBJ2-1
TGTGCCAGCAGCTTGGTGCAGTATCAGCCCCAGCATTTT CASSLVQYQPQHF many TRBV7-2 - TRBJ1-5
TGCAGTGCGTGGGACAGACCTGGGGCCAACGTCCTGACTTTC CSAWDRPGANVLTF many TRBV20-1 TRBD1 TRBJ2-6
TGTGCCAGCAGCCGGGACAGGACCACTGAAGCTTTCTTT CASSRDRTTEAFF few TRBV7-2 TRBD1 TRBJ1-1
TGTGCCAGCAGTGGCCTTCCAGGGGTTAGCACAGATACGCAGTATTTT CASSGLPGVSTDTQYF many TRBV6-4 - TRBJ2-3
TGTGCCAGCAGCCCGTACTACAGCTCCTACAATGAGCAGTTCTTC CASSPYYSSYNEQFF few TRBV7-2 - TRBJ2-1
TGCGCCAGCAGCCAATCCACTAGCGGGGGACTCTACGAGCAGTACTTC CASSQSTSGGLYEQYF many TRBV5-1 TRBD2 TRBJ2-7
TGTGCCAGCAGCGAGGGGGGACCCACATACGAGCAGTACTTC CASSEGGPTYEQYF many TRBV9 - TRBJ2-7
TGCAGCCACCGACTTCGGGGACAGAAGAACACTGAAGCTTTCTTT CSHRLRGQKNTEAFF many TRBV29-1 TRBD1 TRBJ1-1
TGTGCCAGCATGCTGACTAGCGGGGGAAGTAATGAGCAGTTCTTC CASMLTSGGSNEQFF few TRBV2 TRBD2 TRBJ2-1
TGTGCCAGCAGCTTGGTGGGCGGGAGACCTTACAATGAGCAGTTCTTC CASSLVGGRPYNEQFF many TRBV5-6 TRBD2 TRBJ2-1